This T cell receptor beta chain was observed in a study of CD8 T cells in ankylosing spondylitis. Study-level findings and limits: Certain motif variants had earlier appeared in reactive arthritis synovial fluid and blood. Disease-linked clones reportedly concentrated significantly in matched ankylosing spondylitis synovial fluid.

Worth noting for this clonotype: Its target is unknown.

It was by quantitative 5'-RACE with molecular barcodes that TCR beta libraries were made. TCRdb re-called the 5' RACE reads through MiXCR, storing one row per CDR3 protein. The sample records approximately 290,000 distinct CDR3 sequences, roughly 20% being singletons. V shed 6 bases, J shed 10 bases, and the junction held 7 bases outside the gene matches. The CDR3 is 12 amino acids. Germline V gene lookup returns CDR1 MNHEY and CDR2 SVGEGT. This sequence joins TRBV6-2 or TRBV6-3 and TRBJ1-1, with 8 bases fitting TRBD1. The TCR originated in a female donor with ankylosing spondylitis or in good health (not recorded which). The specimen sequenced was blood, either unsorted or a sorted T cell fraction (not recorded which). In DNA form, the CDR3 reads TGTGCCAGCAGAATCGACAGGGGAGCAGCTTTCTTT. Encoded protein: CASRIDRGAAFF.